The rows below give T cell receptor beta chains drawn from one sample of a study of T cell changes during pregnancy in multiple sclerosis. Using immunoSEQ multiplex PCR, the repertoire was profiled, and TCRdb retains in-frame clones only, with some absent. The sample lists about 24,000 clones; more than 75% were seen once. The sample here was CD4+ T cells from peripheral blood mononuclear cells, taken in the first trimester of pregnancy. The source of these receptors is a female donor in good health, enrolled as a control in a pregnancy study. Each CDR3 is given with its conserved first and last residue. Each record gives: D gene, clone size, J gene, V gene, CDR3 DNA, CDR3 protein. A D gene is named only where the DNA matches it firmly. Only some rows state a clone size, as once, few, many or a class for expanded clones.

TRBD1,NA,TRBJ2-5,TRBV14,TGTGCCAGCAGCCCCCGGACAGGGCAAGAGACCCAGTACTTC,CASSPRTGQETQYF
TRBD2,few,TRBJ2-7,TRBV18,TGTGCCAGCTCGCATACTAGCGTCGAGCAGTACTTC,CASSHTSVEQYF
NA,NA,TRBJ1-6,TRBV2,TGTGCCAGCAGCCCCAGAGGCTCCTATAATTCACCCCTCCACTTT,CASSPRGSYNSPLHF
NA,NA,TRBJ2-6,TRBV30,TGTGCCTGCCCACTAGTCTCTGGGGCCAACGTCCTGACTTTC,CACPLVSGANVLTF
TRBD2,NA,TRBJ2-1,TRBV10-1,TGCGCCACCGCCTCGGCTAGCGGGGCCTCGAAGTTCTTC,CATASASGASKFF
NA,NA,TRBJ2-2,TRBV6-1,TGTGCCAGCAGTGAAGGTGTGGGCTACACCACCGGGGAGCTGTTTTTT,CASSEGVGYTTGELFF
TRBD1,NA,TRBJ2-5,TRBV5-6,TGTGCCAGCAGCCCAGAACAGGGGGCGACGGAGACCCAGTACTTC,CASSPEQGATETQYF
TRBD1,NA,TRBJ1-1,TRBV7-2,TGTGCCAGCAGCTTGGACAGGTTGGACACTGAAGCTTTCTTT,CASSLDRLDTEAFF
NA,NA,TRBJ1-2,TRBV9,TGTGCCGGTACAGGGAACCCGTATGGCTACACCTTC,CAGTGNPYGYTF
NA,NA,TRBJ1-4,TRBV7-2,TGTGCCAGCAGCTTAGGAGGAGGCCAGACGAATGAAAAACTGTTTTTT,CASSLGGGQTNEKLFF
TRBD1,NA,TRBJ2-3,TRBV4-1,TGCGCCAGCAGCCCAGGGACAGCCACAGATACGCAGTATTTT,CASSPGTATDTQYF
NA,NA,TRBJ1-3,TRBV2,TGTGCCAGCAGTACATCGGACAGTTATGGAAACACCATATATTTT,CASSTSDSYGNTIYF
TRBD2,NA,TRBJ2-7,TRBV5-1,TGCGCCAGCAGTACCGGGACTAGCGGGAGTGGGTCCGAGCAGTACTTC,CASSTGTSGSGSEQYF
NA,NA,TRBJ2-7,TRBV7-9,TGTGCCAGCAGCTTAGTCCTGGCGGGGGCGAGGGACGAGCAGTACTTC,CASSLVLAGARDEQYF
TRBD2,NA,TRBJ2-2,TRBV11-2,TGTGCCAGCATCTTCGGGGGGGCACCGAACACCGGGGAGCTGTTTTTT,CASIFGGAPNTGELFF
NA,few,TRBJ2-3,TRBV9,TGTGCCAGCAGCGTAGCGCGGTCTAGCTCAGGAGGCACAGATACGCAGTATTTT,CASSVARSSSGGTDTQYF
NA,NA,TRBJ2-7,TRBV29-1,TGCAGCGTCGCATACAGGGCCTTGTCCTCCTACGAGCAGTACTTC,CSVAYRALSSYEQYF
TRBD2,few,TRBJ2-1,TRBV7-9,TGTGCCAGCAGCCCGGCTAGCGGGGCAAACAATGAGCAGTTCTTC,CASSPASGANNEQFF
TRBD1,once,TRBJ1-2,TRBV28,TGTGCCAGCAGTTGGACAGGGGAGTATGGCTACACCTTC,CASSWTGEYGYTF
NA,NA,TRBJ1-2,TRBV11-3,TGTGCCAGCATAACCCGTCTCTCTTGTCCGGGGATCTATGGCTACACCTTC,CASITRLSCPGIYGYTF
NA,NA,TRBJ2-5,TRBV11-1,TGTGCCAGCAGCCTACAAGAGACCCAGTACTTC,CASSLQETQYF
NA,NA,TRBJ1-5,TRBV7-2,TGTGCCAGCAGCTTCAGGCAGTCCCAGCCCCAGCATTTT,CASSFRQSQPQHF
NA,NA,TRBJ1-2,TRBV4-1,TGCGCCAGCAGCCAAGATCGGGCGGGAATCTATGGCTACACCTTC,CASSQDRAGIYGYTF
TRBD1,few,TRBJ1-2,TRBV6-5,TGTGCCAGCAGGAGGACAGGAGAAGGCTACACCTTC,CASRRTGEGYTF
NA,NA,TRBJ2-1,TRBV10-3,TGTGCCATCAGTGCTCGGAATGAGCAGTTCTTC,CAISARNEQFF